This paragraph reports one T cell receptor (beta chain). This clone was seen many times. What this receptor recognizes is not known. No much larger clone exists at a distance of one base, and base qualities are not known. No patient had received any treatment before thyroid surgery. Using T-cell receptor beta sequencing, the study looked back at clinical samples from patients collected from the early 2010s to the late 2010s. Per the germline V gene (reference sequence), LGHDT is the CDR1 and YNNKEL is the CDR2. The CDR3 measures 14 amino acids from cysteine to phenylalanine. Solely the CDR3 DNA is kept, with 42 bases framed from the first base. Trimming removed 0 bases from V and 7 bases from J, leaving 12 bases between the germline ends. This entry belongs to a study of metastatic and nonmetastatic thyroid tumors (dated by TCRdb to the early 2020s). Notes on the research overall: Repertoires were compared across peripheral blood and tumor or nodule tissue samples from malignant and benign thyroid patients.

Here is what the overall study found, with its caveats: In both blood and tumor samples, malignant tumors were reported to have significantly higher TCR beta diversity than benign nodules.

The library was built by means of PCR. Sequenced using an Illumina HiSeq 4000. High-throughput sequencing was used to profile the TCR beta-chain CDR3 region of each patient. As for the original processing: A classifier to discriminate distant-metastatic papillary thyroid cancer patients was built from CDR3 differences across clinicopathological groups. Repertoire diversity was assessed with the Shannon index, and tumor-blood repertoire similarity with the Morisita-Horn index. TCRdb reanalyzed the raw reads on its own, using fastp at Q25 for trimming and MiXCR for clone calling, and kept in-frame beta chains. TCRdb, not the original authors, processed these V and J calls. The sample records approximately 28,000 clones, 15% of which are singletons. 15% to 19% of the sample is taken by the ten largest.

The sequence came from a male donor with papillary thyroid cancer or a benign thyroid nodule (not recorded which). Some clones in this sample may be carry-over from other donors' samples. The V and J segments used are TRBV3-1 and TRBJ1-2; a tentative D call is TRBD1 (5 bases match). Material: blood. The DNA reads as follows: TGTGCCAGCAGCCAAGACAGGGTACGAGGTGGCTACACCTTC. This gives the protein CASSQDRVRGGYTF.